The T cell receptor (beta chain) described here comes from a study of cytomegalovirus exposure and HLA in healthy donors. General observations from the study: Reports showed the classifier diagnosing cytomegalovirus status with high specificity and sensitivity. Among TCR beta chains, those listed as cytomegalovirus-associated numbered some 160. Later work found that TCR association rates differed between HLA loci; DRB1 had the most and HLA-C the fewest.

PCR was performed using 60 Vbeta and 13 Jbeta primers. TCRdb keeps only in-frame clones here, not all; method: immunoSEQ multiplex PCR. Of over 130,000 clones listed, more than 65% are singletons. With regard to this clone: What it binds is not known.

The CDR3 consists of 16 residues. The junction had 8 bases not matched to a gene; V was cut back by 2 bases and J by 5 bases. Per germline, CDR1 SGHTA and CDR2 FQGNSA. Healthy bone marrow donors made up the donor group. Source material: PBMCs. This clonotype was sampled from a man aged 45 to 65 in good health and CMV-seropositive. The chain employs TRBV7-2 and TRBJ2-3; 9 bases fit TRBD2. Here the CDR3 reads CASSLSASGVRDTQYF. The DNA of the CDR3 is TGTGCCAGCAGCTTATCGGCTAGCGGGGTGAGAGATACGCAGTATTTT.